Listed here are 2 T cell receptor beta chains from one sample, sequenced in a study of graft-versus-host responses after intestinal transplantation. TCRdb's table, derived via immunoSEQ multiplex PCR, lists solely in-frame clones and lacks some. This sample yields 20,000 to 25,000 clones, of which approximately 93% are seen a single time; around 0.56% belongs to the top ten. The sequenced sample was PBMCs, obtained 156 days after intestinal transplant. These receptors came from a human patient who received an intestinal transplant, so some T cells may come from the graft donor.

The gene calls are TRBV11-2 and TRBJ2-5; D may correspond to TRBD1 or TRBD2 (5 bases each). V shed 0 bases and J shed 6 bases, with 8 bases lying between them. The V gene's germline CDR1 is SGHAT and CDR2 FQNNGV. The CDR3 sequence is 13 residues long. The CDR3 protein is CASSLDWGQTQYF. The DNA for the CDR3 is TGTGCCAGCAGCTTAGATTGGGGACAGACCCAGTACTTC.

This chain uses TRBV27 with TRBJ1-2; 9 bases are shared with TRBD1. The CDR3 is 13 residues long. Germline V gives CDR1 MNHEY, CDR2 SMNVEV (reference sequence). The J segment lost 7 bases and the V segment lost 4 bases, leaving 4 bases of the junction unmatched. CDR3 nucleotide sequence: TGTGCCAGCAGTTCCGGGACAGGGAGTGGCTACACCTTC. Translating it yields CASSSGTGSGYTF.